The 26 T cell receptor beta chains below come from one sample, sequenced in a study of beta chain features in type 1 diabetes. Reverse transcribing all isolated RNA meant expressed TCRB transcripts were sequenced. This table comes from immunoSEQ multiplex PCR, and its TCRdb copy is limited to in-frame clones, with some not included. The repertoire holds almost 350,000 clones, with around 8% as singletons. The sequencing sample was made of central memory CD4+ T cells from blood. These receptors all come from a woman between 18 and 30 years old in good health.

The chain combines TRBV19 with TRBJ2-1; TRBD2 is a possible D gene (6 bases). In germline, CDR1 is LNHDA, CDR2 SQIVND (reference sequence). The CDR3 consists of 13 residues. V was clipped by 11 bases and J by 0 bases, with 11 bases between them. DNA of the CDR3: TGTGCCTGCGGGGCGAGCTCCTACAATGAGCAGTTCTTC. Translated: CACGASSYNEQFF.

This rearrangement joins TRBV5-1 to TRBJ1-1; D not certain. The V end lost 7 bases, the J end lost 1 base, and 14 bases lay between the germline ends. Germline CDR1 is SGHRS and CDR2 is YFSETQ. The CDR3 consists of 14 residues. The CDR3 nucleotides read TGCGCCAGCCGGGGTGGACCACAGAACACTGAAGCTTTCTTT. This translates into CASRGGPQNTEAFF.

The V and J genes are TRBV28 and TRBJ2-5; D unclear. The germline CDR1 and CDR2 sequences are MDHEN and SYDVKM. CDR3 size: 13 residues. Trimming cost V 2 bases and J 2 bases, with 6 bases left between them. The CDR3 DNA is TGTGCCAGCAGTTTACTCCAGCAAGAGACCCAGTACTTC. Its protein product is CASSLLQQETQYF.

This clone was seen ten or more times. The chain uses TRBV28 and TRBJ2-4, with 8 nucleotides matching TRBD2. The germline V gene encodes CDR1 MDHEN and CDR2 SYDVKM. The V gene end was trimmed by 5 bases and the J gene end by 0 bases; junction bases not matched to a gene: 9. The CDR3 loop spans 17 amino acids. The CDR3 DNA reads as TGTGCCAGCAGTCGGACCGGGACTAGGGGAGCCAAAAACATTCAGTACTTC. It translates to CASSRTGTRGAKNIQYF.

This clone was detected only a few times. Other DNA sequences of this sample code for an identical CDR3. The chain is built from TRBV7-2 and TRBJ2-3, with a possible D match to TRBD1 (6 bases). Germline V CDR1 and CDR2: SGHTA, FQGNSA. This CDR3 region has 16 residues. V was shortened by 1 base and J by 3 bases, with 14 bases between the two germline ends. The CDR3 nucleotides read TGTGCCAGCAGCTTAGATCCGGGCCAGGGGACAGATACGCAGTATTTT. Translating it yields CASSLDPGQGTDTQYF.

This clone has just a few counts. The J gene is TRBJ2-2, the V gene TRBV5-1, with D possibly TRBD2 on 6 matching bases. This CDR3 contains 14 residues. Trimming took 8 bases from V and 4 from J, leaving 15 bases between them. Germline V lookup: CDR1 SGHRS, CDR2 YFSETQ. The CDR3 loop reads CASRETVSTGELFF. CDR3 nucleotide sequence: TGCGCCAGTCGGGAGACAGTTTCCACCGGGGAGCTGTTTTTT.

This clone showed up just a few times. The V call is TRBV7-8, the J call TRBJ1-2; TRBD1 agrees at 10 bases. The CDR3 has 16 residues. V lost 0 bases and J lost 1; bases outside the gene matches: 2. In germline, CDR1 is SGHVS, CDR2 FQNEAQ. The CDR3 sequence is CASSLAGTGVNYGYTF. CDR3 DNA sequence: TGTGCCAGCAGCTTAGCCGGGACAGGGGTTAACTATGGCTACACCTTC.

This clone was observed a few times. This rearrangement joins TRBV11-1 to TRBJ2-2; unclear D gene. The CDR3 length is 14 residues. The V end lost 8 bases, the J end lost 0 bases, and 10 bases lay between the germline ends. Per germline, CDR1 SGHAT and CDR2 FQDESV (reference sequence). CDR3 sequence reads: CASGRQPNTGELFF. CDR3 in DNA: TGTGCCAGCGGTCGGCAGCCGAACACCGGGGAGCTGTTTTTT.

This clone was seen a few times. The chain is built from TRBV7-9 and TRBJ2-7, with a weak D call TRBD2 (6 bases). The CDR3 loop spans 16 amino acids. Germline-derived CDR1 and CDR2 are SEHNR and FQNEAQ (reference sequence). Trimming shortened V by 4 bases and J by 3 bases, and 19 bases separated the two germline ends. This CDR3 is CASSSTGRERGYEQYF. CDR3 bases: TGTGCCAGCAGCTCAACGGGGCGGGAACGGGGCTACGAGCAGTACTTC.

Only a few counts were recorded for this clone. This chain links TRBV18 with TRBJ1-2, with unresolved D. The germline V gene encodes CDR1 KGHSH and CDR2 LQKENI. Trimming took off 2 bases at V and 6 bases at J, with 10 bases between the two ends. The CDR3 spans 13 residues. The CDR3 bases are TGTGCCAGCTCACCATCAGCGGAGGATGGCTACACCTTC. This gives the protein CASSPSAEDGYTF.

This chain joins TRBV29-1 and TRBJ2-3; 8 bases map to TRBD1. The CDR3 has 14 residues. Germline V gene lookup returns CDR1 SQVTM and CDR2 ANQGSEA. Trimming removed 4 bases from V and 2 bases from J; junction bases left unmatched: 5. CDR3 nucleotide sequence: TGCAGCGTTGGACAGGGGACCACCACAGATACGCAGTATTTT. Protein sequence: CSVGQGTTTDTQYF.

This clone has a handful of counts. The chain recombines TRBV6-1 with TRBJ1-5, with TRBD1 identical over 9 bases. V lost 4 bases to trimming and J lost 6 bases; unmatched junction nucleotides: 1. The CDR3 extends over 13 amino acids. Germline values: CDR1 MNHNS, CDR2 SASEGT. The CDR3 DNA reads TGTGCCAGCAGTGGGACAGGGGTTCAGCCCCAGCATTTT. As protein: CASSGTGVQPQHF.

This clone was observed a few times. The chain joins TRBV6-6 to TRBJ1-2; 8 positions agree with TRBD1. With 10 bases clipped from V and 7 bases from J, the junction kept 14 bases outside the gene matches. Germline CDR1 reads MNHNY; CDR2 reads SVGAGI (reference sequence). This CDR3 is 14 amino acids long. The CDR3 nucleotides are TGTGCCACCTTCGACAGGGGTCCGGTGGTTGGCTACACCTTC. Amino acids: CATFDRGPVVGYTF.

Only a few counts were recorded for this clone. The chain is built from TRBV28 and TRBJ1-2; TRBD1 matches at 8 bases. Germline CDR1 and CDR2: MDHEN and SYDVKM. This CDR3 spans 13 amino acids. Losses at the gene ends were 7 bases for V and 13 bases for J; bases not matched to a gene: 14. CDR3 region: CASTLGTGTWVTF. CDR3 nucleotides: TGTGCCAGCACACTAGGGACAGGTACATGGGTCACCTTC.

CDR3 protein: CASSQVRGDRVTRYEQYF. The CDR3, as DNA: TGTGCCAGCAGCCAAGTGAGGGGAGACAGGGTCACCCGCTACGAGCAGTACTTC. This chain connects TRBV14 to TRBJ2-7; 7 bases fit TRBD1. CDR1 and CDR2 (germline): SGHDN, FVKESK. V was clipped by 1 base and J by 3 bases; unmatched bases: 15. CDR3 size: 18 residues.

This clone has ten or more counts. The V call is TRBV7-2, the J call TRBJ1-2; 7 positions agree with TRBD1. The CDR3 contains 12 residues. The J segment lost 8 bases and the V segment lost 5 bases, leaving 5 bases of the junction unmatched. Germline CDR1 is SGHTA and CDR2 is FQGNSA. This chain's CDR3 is CASSGTARGYTF. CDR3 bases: TGTGCCAGCAGCGGGACAGCTCGAGGCTACACCTTC.

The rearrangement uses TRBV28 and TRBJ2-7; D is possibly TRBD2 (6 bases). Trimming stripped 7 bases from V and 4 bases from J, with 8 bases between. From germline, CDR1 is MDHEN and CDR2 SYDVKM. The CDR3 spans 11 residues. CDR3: CASTDYYEQYF. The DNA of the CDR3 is TGTGCCAGCACGGACTATTACGAGCAGTACTTC.

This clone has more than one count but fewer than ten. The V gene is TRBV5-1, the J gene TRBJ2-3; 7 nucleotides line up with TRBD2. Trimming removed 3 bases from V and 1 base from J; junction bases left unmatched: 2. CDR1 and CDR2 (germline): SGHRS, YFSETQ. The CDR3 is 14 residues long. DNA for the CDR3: TGCGCCAGCAGCTCTCTAGCGGGCACAGATACGCAGTATTTT. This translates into CASSSLAGTDTQYF. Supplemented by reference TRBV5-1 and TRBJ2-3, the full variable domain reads KAGVTQTPRYLIKTRGQQVTLSCSPISGHRSVSWYQQTPGQGLQFLFEYFSETQRNKGNFPGRFSGRQFSNSRSEMNVSTLELGDSALYLCASSSLAGTDTQYFGPGTRLTVL.

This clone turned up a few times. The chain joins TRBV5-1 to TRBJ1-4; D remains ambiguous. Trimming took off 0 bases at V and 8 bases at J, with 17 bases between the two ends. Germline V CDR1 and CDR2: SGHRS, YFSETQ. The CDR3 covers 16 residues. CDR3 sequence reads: CASSLGPAGRDEKLFF. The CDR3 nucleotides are TGCGCCAGCAGCTTGGGCCCCGCGGGGAGAGACGAAAAACTGTTTTTT.

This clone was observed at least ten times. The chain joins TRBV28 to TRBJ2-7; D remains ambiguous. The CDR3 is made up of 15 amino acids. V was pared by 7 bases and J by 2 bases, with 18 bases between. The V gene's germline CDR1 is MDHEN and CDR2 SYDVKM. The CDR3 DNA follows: TGTGCCAGCACCAAACGCGACGTTCGCGCCTACGAGCAGTACTTC. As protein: CASTKRDVRAYEQYF.

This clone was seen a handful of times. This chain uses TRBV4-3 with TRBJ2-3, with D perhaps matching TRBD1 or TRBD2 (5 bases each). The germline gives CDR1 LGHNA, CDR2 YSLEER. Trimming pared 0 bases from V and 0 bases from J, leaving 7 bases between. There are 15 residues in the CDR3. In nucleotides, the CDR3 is TGCGCCAGCAGCCAAGATTGGGACAGCACAGATACGCAGTATTTT. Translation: CASSQDWDSTDTQYF.

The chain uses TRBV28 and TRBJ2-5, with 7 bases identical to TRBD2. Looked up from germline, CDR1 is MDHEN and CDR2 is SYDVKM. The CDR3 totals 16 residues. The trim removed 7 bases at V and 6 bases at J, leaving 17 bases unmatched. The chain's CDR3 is CASTTPKGGSWKTQYF. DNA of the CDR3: TGTGCCAGCACCACCCCCAAGGGCGGGAGCTGGAAGACCCAGTACTTC.

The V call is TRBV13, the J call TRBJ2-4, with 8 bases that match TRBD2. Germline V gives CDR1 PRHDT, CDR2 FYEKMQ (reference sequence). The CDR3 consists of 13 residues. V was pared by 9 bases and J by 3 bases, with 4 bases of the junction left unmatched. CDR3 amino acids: CASGAGDKNIQYF. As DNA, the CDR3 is TGTGCCAGTGGAGCGGGAGACAAAAACATTCAGTACTTC.

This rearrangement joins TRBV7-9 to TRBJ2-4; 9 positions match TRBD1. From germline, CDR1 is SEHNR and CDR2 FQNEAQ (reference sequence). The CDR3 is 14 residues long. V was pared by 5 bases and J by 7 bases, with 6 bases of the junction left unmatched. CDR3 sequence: CASSQSTGGNIQYF. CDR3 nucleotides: TGTGCCAGCAGCCAATCGACAGGGGGGAACATTCAGTACTTC.

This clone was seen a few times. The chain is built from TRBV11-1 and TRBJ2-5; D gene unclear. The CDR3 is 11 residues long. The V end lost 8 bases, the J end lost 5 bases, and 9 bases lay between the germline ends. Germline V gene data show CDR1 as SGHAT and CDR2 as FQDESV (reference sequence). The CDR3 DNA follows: TGTGCCAGCGCCTCGTCGGAGACCCAGTACTTC. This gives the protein CASASSETQYF. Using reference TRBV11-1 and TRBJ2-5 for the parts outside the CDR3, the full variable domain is EAEVAQSPRYKITEKSQAVAFWCDPISGHATLYWYRQILGQGPELLVQFQDESVVDDSQLPKDRFSAERLKGVDSTLKIQPAELGDSAMYLCASASSETQYFGPGTRLLVL.

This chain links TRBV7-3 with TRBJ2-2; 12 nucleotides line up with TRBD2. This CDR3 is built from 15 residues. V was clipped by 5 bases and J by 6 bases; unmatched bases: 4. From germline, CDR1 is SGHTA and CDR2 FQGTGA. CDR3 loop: CASSTLAGGSGELFF. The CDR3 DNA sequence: TGTGCCAGCAGCACACTAGCGGGAGGATCCGGGGAGCTGTTTTTT.